This T cell receptor (beta chain) was recorded in a study of Ad26.COV2.S vaccination and SARS-CoV-2 variants. Repertoires were generated with immunoSEQ multiplex PCR, while TCRdb's copy carries only in-frame clones and drops some. The repertoire holds some 520,000 clones, with around 88% as singletons. Sample treatment: around 19 received Ad26.COV2.S at low or high dose, single or two shots; roughly five received placebo; per-sample allocation not given. Collection of samples fell on day 63 after the first vaccine or placebo injection. Sample: peripheral blood, taken in a trial of Ad26.COV2.S vaccine versus placebo. The source of this sequence is a person aged 18-65 years who received the Ad26.COV2.S COVID-19 vaccine or a placebo.

For the CDR3, the DNA is TGTGCCACCCGACAGGAGCCGGACCTCTACGAGCAGTACTTC. This encodes CATRQEPDLYEQYF. The chain links TRBV27 to TRBJ2-7; possibly TRBD1 for D (6 bases). V shed 10 bases and J shed 3 bases, with 19 bases lying between them. CDR3 length equals 14 residues. The germline CDR1 and CDR2 sequences are MNHEY and SMNVEV (reference sequence).